This T cell receptor beta chain appears in the sequencing data of a study of spatial heterogeneity in lung cancer. In the library, each TCR cDNA molecule bore its own unique molecular identifier. MiXCR, applied by TCRdb to the 5' RACE reads, yields one record per CDR3 protein. This table holds tens of thousands of distinct CDR3 sequences, 9.5% to 15% found once. This clonotype showed up just a few times. Trimming left V 4 bases short and J 7 bases short, with 19 bases between. This CDR3 is 16 amino acids long. Described time point: sample taken at primary tumor resection. Tumor, nontumor lung or frozen PBMC supplied whole RNA, sequenced without sorting.

The genes are TRBV12-3 or TRBV12-4 and TRBJ1-4, with D tentatively TRBD1 (6 bases). The TCR was taken from a male donor with early-stage non-small cell lung cancer. The sequenced sample was PBMCs, obtained at surgery. CDR3 loop: CASSSQQGVGSEKLFF. CDR3 nucleotide sequence: TGTGCCAGCAGTTCTCAACAGGGTGTCGGGAGTGAAAAACTGTTTTTT.